The source of this TCR beta chain is a study of OX40 agonist ivuxolimab in advanced cancers. In the study overall: A diagnosis of hepatocellular carcinoma, melanoma, renal cell or head and neck cancer was present in dose-escalation patients.

Germline V CDR1 and CDR2: SQVTM, ANQGSEA. Germline trimming cut 7 bases from V and 0 bases from J; bases unmatched to any gene: 5. The CDR3 has 13 amino acids. Sequencing was performed with immunoSEQ multiplex PCR; in TCRdb, only in-frame clones are kept and a portion is missing. The sample has roughly 62,000 clones, 86% seen once. The sequence derives from an adult with an advanced solid tumor such as melanoma, head and neck, liver or kidney cancer. J is TRBJ1-1 and V is TRBV29-1; 7 bases fit TRBD1. The sequenced sample was CD4+ or CD8+ T cells sorted from blood, obtained in a trial of the OX40 agonist ivuxolimab. CDR3 residues: CSGYRGMNTEAFF. The CDR3 region has the DNA TGCAGCGGCTACAGGGGAATGAACACTGAAGCTTTCTTT.